These 21 T cell receptor beta chains originate from one sample sequenced in a study of cytomegalovirus exposure and HLA in healthy donors. 60 Vbeta and 13 Jbeta primers were used in PCR. Produced via immunoSEQ multiplex PCR; TCRdb's table is partial and in-frame only. The data contain about 82,000 clones, approximately 90% of them seen just once; the ten biggest clones take up about 2.5%. The sample was PBMCs. Receptors originate from a man aged 18 to 30 in good health and CMV-seronegative.

The count of this clone is one. The rearrangement uses TRBV5-1 and TRBJ2-5; TRBD2 agrees at 9 bases. Trimming at V came to 0 bases and at J to 4 bases, leaving 7 bases not matched to a gene. CDR3 length equals 16 residues. CDR1 is SGHRS and CDR2 is YFSETQ in the germline V gene. The CDR3 DNA reads TGCGCCAGCAGCTTGGGAGGTCTAGCGGGATTAGAGACCCAGTACTTC. It translates to CASSLGGLAGLETQYF.

The CDR3 sequence is CAWSTGSPPGTQYF. The CDR3 DNA is TGTGCCTGGAGTACCGGGAGCCCACCCGGTACGCAGTATTTT. The rearrangement links TRBV30 to TRBJ2-3, with D maybe TRBD2 (6 bases). Trimming took 2 bases from V and 8 from J, leaving 17 bases between them. From germline, CDR1 is GTSNPN and CDR2 SVGIG (reference sequence). This CDR3 is 14 amino acids long.

The J gene is TRBJ1-5, the V gene TRBV28; possible D gene TRBD1, 5 bases. The CDR3 extends over 13 amino acids. V was pared by 8 bases and J by 5 bases, with 13 bases between. CDR1 is MDHEN and CDR2 is SYDVKM in the germline V gene. CDR3 in amino acids: CASLGRVHQPQHF. CDR3 bases: TGTGCCAGCTTGGGCAGGGTACATCAGCCCCAGCATTTT.

The genes are TRBV7-3 and TRBJ2-2, with 9 bases that match TRBD1. This CDR3 is 17 amino acids long. V was clipped by 1 base and J by 6 bases; unmatched bases: 9. Germline CDR1 SGHTA, CDR2 FQGTGA. The CDR3 nucleotides are TGTGCCAGCAGCTTAAGCGTTGGGACAGGGTATCCCGGGGAGCTGTTTTTT. This encodes CASSLSVGTGYPGELFF.

This clone was seen more than once but under ten times. The gene calls are TRBV9 and TRBJ1-3; D not resolved. Trimming took off 5 bases at V and 4 bases at J, with 7 bases between the two ends. The CDR3 totals 12 residues. The V gene's germline CDR1 is SGDLS and CDR2 YYNGEE. The CDR3 is CASSSGGNTIYF. Written as DNA, the CDR3 is TGTGCCAGCAGTTCGGGGGGAAACACCATATATTTT.

The chain carries TRBV18 and TRBJ2-3, with TRBD1 identical over 8 bases. J lost 5 bases, V lost 8 bases, and 9 bases had no gene match. Germline V lookup: CDR1 KGHSH, CDR2 LQKENI. CDR3 length: 14 residues. CDR3 region: CASHIRQGRDTQYF. The CDR3 DNA sequence: TGTGCCAGCCACATAAGACAGGGGAGAGATACGCAGTATTTT. Drawing the rest from reference TRBV18 and TRBJ2-3, the complete variable domain is NAGVMQNPRHLVRRRGQEARLRCSPMKGHSHVYWYRQLPEEGLKFMVYLQKENIIDESGMPKERFSAEFPKEGPSILRIQQVVRGDSAAYFCASHIRQGRDTQYFGPGTRLTVL.

CDR3 coding DNA: TGTGCCAGCAGCCAAGACATTCCGGGAGCGGTAGATACGCAGTATTTT. Its translation is CASSQDIPGAVDTQYF. The V gene is TRBV4-2, the J gene TRBJ2-3; maybe TRBD2 (6 bases). V was pared by 0 bases and J by 5 bases, with 15 bases between. The CDR3 is 16 residues long. Germline CDR1 and CDR2: LGHNA and YNFKEQ.

This clone occurred a few times. The V call is TRBV7-2, the J call TRBJ2-2; D may be TRBD2 (6 bases). V gave up 6 bases and J gave up 6 bases, with 17 bases separating them. The CDR3 totals 15 residues. Germline values: CDR1 SGHTA, CDR2 FQGNSA. This CDR3 is CASRTEGQGSGELFF. Written as DNA, the CDR3 is TGTGCCAGCAGGACGGAGGGGCAGGGTTCCGGGGAGCTGTTTTTT.

The chain recombines TRBV19 with TRBJ2-1; 7 nucleotides match TRBD2. Germline loops: CDR1 LNHDA, CDR2 SQIVND (reference sequence). V shed 5 bases and J 3 bases; nucleotides not matched to a gene: 16. The CDR3 runs to 18 residues. The CDR3 loop reads CASSAEGRLAARYNEQFF. The CDR3 nucleotides read TGTGCCAGTAGTGCAGAGGGCCGGCTAGCGGCACGCTACAATGAGCAGTTCTTC.

This rearrangement joins TRBV18 to TRBJ2-1, with TRBD2 matching 10 bases. There are 15 residues in the CDR3. Germline V gene lookup returns CDR1 KGHSH and CDR2 LQKENI. V was clipped by 3 bases and J by 8 bases; unmatched bases: 7. The CDR3 loop is CASSPASGSRDEQFF. The DNA of the CDR3 is TGTGCCAGCTCACCGGCTAGCGGGAGTAGAGATGAGCAGTTCTTC. Combining the CDR3 with reference TRBV18 and TRBJ2-1 gives the whole variable domain NAGVMQNPRHLVRRRGQEARLRCSPMKGHSHVYWYRQLPEEGLKFMVYLQKENIIDESGMPKERFSAEFPKEGPSILRIQQVVRGDSAAYFCASSPASGSRDEQFFGPGTRLTVL.

The chain couples TRBV25-1 to TRBJ2-2; D uncertain. V dropped 4 bases and J dropped 0 bases, with 9 bases sitting between them. The CDR3 spans 15 residues. CDR1 is MGHDK and CDR2 is SYGVNS in the germline V gene. CDR3 amino acids: CASSGRHTNTGELFF. The CDR3, as DNA: TGTGCCAGCAGTGGGCGGCATACGAACACCGGGGAGCTGTTTTTT.

The chain links TRBV5-1 to TRBJ2-2; D possibly corresponds to TRBD2 (6 bases). The ends were cut back, 0 bases at V and 1 base at J, with 7 bases in the middle. Germline CDR1 and CDR2: SGHRS and YFSETQ. This CDR3 is built from 15 residues. The CDR3 DNA reads as TGCGCCAGCAGCTTGGTGGGGGGGAACACCGGGGAGCTGTTTTTT. Translating it yields CASSLVGGNTGELFF.

The genes are TRBV6-5 and TRBJ2-1; tentatively, D is TRBD1 (5 bases). The germline V and J ends were trimmed by 4 bases and 6 bases, with 16 bases remaining between them. Germline CDR1 MNHEY, CDR2 SVGAGI. The CDR3 covers 15 residues. CDR3 region: CASSLVGLDANEQFF. CDR3 coding DNA: TGTGCCAGCAGTTTAGTGGGGCTAGACGCCAATGAGCAGTTCTTC.

This chain connects TRBV27 to TRBJ2-1, with 10 positions matching TRBD1. Germline V gene sequence: CDR1 MNHEY, CDR2 SMNVEV (reference sequence). The CDR3 length is 17 residues. V shed 3 bases and J 4 bases; nucleotides not matched to a gene: 9. CDR3 DNA: TGTGCCAGCAGTTTGAACACGGGACAGGGGTTATACAATGAGCAGTTCTTC. Its protein is CASSLNTGQGLYNEQFF.

The sample holds one count of this clone. The chain employs TRBV19 and TRBJ2-3, with 9 bases lining up with TRBD2. Germline trimming cut 3 bases from V and 3 bases from J; bases unmatched to any gene: 10. Looked up from germline, CDR1 is LNHDA and CDR2 is SQIVND (reference sequence). There are 17 residues in the CDR3. Here the CDR3 reads CASSMEGLAGSTDTQYF. The CDR3 nucleotides are TGTGCCAGTAGTATGGAAGGCCTAGCGGGATCAACAGATACGCAGTATTTT.

V usage is TRBV15 and J usage is TRBJ2-5; D is perhaps TRBD1 (5 bases). The germline V gene has CDR1 LNHNV and CDR2 YYDKDF (reference sequence). V was clipped by 1 base and J by 2 bases, with 8 bases between them. The CDR3 runs 14 residues. The CDR3 nucleotides are TGTGCCACCAGCAGAGGACAGCCACAAGAGACCCAGTACTTC. Protein: CATSRGQPQETQYF.

V gene TRBV9 combines with J gene TRBJ2-5, with D perhaps matching TRBD2 (6 bases). The end of the DNA aligns better with TRBJ2-7, so the J call may be wrong. Germline CDR1 and CDR2: SGDLS and YYNGEE. The CDR3 has 14 residues. The CDR3 nucleotides read TGTGCCAGCAGCCCCCGGGGACTCTTCTACGAGCAGTACTTC. Protein product: CASSPRGLFYEQYF.

The V call is TRBV9, the J call TRBJ2-3; D gene ambiguous. Germline loops: CDR1 SGDLS, CDR2 YYNGEE. V lost 0 bases and J lost 6, with 5 bases in between. The CDR3 extends over 12 amino acids. CDR3 nucleotide sequence: TGTGCCAGCAGCGTAGAATCGGATACGCAGTATTTT. Protein product: CASSVESDTQYF.

The CDR3 spells CASSGLAGAGYNEQFF. The CDR3 DNA follows: TGTGCCAGCAGCGGACTAGCGGGAGCGGGATACAATGAGCAGTTCTTC. The V call is TRBV27, the J call TRBJ2-1, with 13 bases that match TRBD2. V dropped 6 bases and J dropped 4; count of bases not matched to a gene: 6. The CDR3 has 16 residues. Looked up from germline, CDR1 is MNHEY and CDR2 is SMNVEV (reference sequence).

CDR3 protein: CASSPRLREEREQFF. In nucleotides, the CDR3 is TGTGCCAGCAGCCCCCGGTTAAGGGAGGAGCGAGAGCAGTTCTTC. The chain employs TRBV9 and TRBJ2-1, with D perhaps matching TRBD2 (6 bases). Germline CDR1 is SGDLS and CDR2 is YYNGEE. This CDR3 has 15 amino acids. V shed 4 bases and J shed 10 bases, with 21 bases lying between them.

The gene calls are TRBV30 and TRBJ1-1, with D uncertain. The germline gives CDR1 GTSNPN, CDR2 SVGIG (reference sequence). CDR3 size: 13 residues. The ends were cut back, 0 bases at V and 3 bases at J, with 8 bases in the middle. CDR3 protein: CAWSVLDYTEAFF. CDR3 in DNA: TGTGCCTGGAGTGTACTTGATTACACTGAAGCTTTCTTT. Looking up the rest from reference TRBV30 and TRBJ1-1 gives the full variable domain: SQTIHQWPATLVQPVGSPLSLECTVEGTSNPNLYWYRQAAGRGLQLLFYSVGIGQISSEVPQNLSASRPQDRQFILSSKKLLLSDSGFYLCAWSVLDYTEAFFGQGTRLTVV.